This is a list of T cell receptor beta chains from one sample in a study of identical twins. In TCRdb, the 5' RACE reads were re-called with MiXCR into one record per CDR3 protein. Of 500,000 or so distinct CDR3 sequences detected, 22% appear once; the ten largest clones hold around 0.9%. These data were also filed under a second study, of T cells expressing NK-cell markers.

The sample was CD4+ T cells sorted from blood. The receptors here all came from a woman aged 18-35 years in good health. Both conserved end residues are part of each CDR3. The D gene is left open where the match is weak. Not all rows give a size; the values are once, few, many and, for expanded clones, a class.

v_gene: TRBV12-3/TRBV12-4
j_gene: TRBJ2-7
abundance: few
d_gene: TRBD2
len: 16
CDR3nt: TGTGCCAGCAGTCAGGGACTAGCGGGACCTCTTGACGAGCAGTACTTC
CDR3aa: CASSQGLAGPLDEQYF

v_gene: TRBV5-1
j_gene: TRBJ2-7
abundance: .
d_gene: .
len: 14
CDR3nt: TGCGCCAGCAGCTTGTGGGGGCTAGCCCGGGAGCAGTACTTC
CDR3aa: CASSLWGLAREQYF

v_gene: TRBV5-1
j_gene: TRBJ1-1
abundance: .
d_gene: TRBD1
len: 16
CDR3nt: TGCGCCAGCAGCTCTCAGGGGGGGGCCTGGTTTACTGAAGCTTTCTTT
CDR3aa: CASSSQGGAWFTEAFF

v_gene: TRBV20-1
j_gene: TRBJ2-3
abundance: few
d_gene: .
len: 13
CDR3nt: TGCAGTGCTTATCACGGGAGTAGGGATACGCAGTATTTT
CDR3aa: CSAYHGSRDTQYF

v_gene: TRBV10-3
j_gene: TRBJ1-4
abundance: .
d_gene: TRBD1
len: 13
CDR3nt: TGTGCCATCAGTGCACAGGGGCTTGAAAAACTGTTTTTT
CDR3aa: CAISAQGLEKLFF

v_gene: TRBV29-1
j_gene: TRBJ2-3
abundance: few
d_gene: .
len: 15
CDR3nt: TGCAGCGTTGACGGAGTTTTCTCTAGCACAGATACGCAGTATTTT
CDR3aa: CSVDGVFSSTDTQYF

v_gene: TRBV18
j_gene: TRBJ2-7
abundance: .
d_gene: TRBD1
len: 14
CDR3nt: TGTGCCAGCTCACCGGACAGGGGGCCCTACGAGCAGTACTTC
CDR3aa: CASSPDRGPYEQYF

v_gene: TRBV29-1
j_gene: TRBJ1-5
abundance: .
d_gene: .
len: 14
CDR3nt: TGCAGCGTTGAGTCCGGGGTTGGCAATCAGCCCCAGCATTTT
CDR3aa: CSVESGVGNQPQHF

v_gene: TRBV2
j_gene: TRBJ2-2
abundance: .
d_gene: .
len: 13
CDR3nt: TGTGCCAGCAGGGCAGGATACACCGGGGAGCTGTTTTTT
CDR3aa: CASRAGYTGELFF

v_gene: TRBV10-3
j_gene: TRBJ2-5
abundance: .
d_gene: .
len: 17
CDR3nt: TGTGCCATCAGTGAGCGGAGGGGGGGTTTCACCCAAGAGACCCAGTACTTC
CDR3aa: CAISERRGGFTQETQYF

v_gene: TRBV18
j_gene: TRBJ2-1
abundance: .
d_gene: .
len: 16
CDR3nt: TGTGCCAGCTCACCATTTATGAGAAGCTCCTACAATGAGCAGTTCTTC
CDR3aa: CASSPFMRSSYNEQFF

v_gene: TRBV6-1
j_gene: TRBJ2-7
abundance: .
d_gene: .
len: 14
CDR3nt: TGTGCCAGCCGTGAAATGGGTGGGGACTACGAGCAGTACTTC
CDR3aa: CASREMGGDYEQYF

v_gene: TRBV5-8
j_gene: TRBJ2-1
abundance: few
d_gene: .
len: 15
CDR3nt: TGTGCCAGCAGCTTGGGGCGCGGGGATTACAATGAGCAGTTCTTC
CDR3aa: CASSLGRGDYNEQFF

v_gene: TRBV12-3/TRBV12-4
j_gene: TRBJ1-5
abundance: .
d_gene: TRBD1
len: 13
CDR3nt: TGTGCCAGCAGAAGGGACAGAGAAGGGCCCCAGCATTTT
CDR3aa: CASRRDREGPQHF

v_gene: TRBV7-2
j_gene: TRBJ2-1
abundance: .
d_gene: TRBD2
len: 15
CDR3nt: TGTGCCAGCAGCTTTCAGCGGGGGGGTAACAATGAGCAGTTCTTC
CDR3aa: CASSFQRGGNNEQFF

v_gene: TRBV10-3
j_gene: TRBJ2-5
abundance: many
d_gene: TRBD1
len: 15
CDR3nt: TGTGCCATCAGTGACCCCCAGACAGGGCAAGAGACCCAGTACTTC
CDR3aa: CAISDPQTGQETQYF

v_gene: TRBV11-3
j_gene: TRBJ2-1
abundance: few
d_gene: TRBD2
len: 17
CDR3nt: TGTGCCAGCAGCTTAGGTGCTAGCGGGAGGGCCGGTGTAGAGCAGTTCTTC
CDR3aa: CASSLGASGRAGVEQFF

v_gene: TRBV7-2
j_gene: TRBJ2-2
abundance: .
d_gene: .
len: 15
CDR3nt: TGTGCCAGCAGACTTGGACGGACCGCTACCGGGGAGCTGTTTTTT
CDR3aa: CASRLGRTATGELFF

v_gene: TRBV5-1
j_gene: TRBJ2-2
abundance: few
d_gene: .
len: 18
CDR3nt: TGCGCCAGCAGCCTACGGCAATCCCTACGGGGTAGCACCGGGGAGCTGTTTTTT
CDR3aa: CASSLRQSLRGSTGELFF

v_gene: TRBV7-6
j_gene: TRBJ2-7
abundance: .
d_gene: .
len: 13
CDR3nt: TGTGCCAGCAGCTTTTTTAATACGGGGGAGCAGTACTTC
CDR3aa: CASSFFNTGEQYF

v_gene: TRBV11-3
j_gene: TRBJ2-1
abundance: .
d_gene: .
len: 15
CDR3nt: TGTGCCAGCAGCCTGTGGGCGGGCCCTTACAATGAGCAGTTCTTC
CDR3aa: CASSLWAGPYNEQFF

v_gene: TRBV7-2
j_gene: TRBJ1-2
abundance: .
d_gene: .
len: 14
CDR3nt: TGTGCCAGCAGCTTAGGGGGCGAGCGTCATGGCTACACCTTC
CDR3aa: CASSLGGERHGYTF

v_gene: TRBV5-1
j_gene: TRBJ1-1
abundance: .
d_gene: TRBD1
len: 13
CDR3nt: TGCGCCAGCAGTACCGGGACAGGGGAATCGGCTTTCTTT
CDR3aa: CASSTGTGESAFF

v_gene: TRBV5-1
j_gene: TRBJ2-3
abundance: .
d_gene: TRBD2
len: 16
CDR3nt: TGCGCCAGCAGCTTGGACGGCGGGGGGGCGACAGATACGCAGTATTTT
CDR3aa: CASSLDGGGATDTQYF

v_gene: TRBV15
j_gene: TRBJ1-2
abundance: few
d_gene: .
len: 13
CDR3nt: TGTGCCACCAGCAGAGACCCCCTCTATGGCTACACCTTC
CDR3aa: CATSRDPLYGYTF

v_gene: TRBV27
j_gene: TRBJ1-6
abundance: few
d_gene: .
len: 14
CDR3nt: TGTGCCAGCAGTTGGGGACCGGGAAATTCACCCCTCCACTTT
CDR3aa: CASSWGPGNSPLHF

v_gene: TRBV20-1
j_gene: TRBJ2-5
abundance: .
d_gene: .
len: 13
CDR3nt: TGCAGTGCTAGAGAAGGCCGAACAGAGACCCAGTACTTC
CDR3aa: CSAREGRTETQYF

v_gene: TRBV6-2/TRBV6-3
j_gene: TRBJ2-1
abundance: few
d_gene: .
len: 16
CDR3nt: TGTGCCAGCAGAACCTCAGGCCTCGGCTCCTACAATGAGCAGTTCTTC
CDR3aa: CASRTSGLGSYNEQFF

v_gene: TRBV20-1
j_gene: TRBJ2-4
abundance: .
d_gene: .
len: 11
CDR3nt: TGCAGTGCTGGAGGGACGGTAATTCAGTACTTC
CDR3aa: CSAGGTVIQYF

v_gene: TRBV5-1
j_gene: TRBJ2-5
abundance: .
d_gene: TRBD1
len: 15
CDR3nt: TGCGCCAGCAGCTTGGGGGACAGGGTTAAGGAGACCCAGTACTTC
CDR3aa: CASSLGDRVKETQYF

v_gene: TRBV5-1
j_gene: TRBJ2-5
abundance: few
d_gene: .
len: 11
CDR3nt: TGCGCCAGCAGGTGGGATGAGACCCAGTACTTC
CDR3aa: CASRWDETQYF

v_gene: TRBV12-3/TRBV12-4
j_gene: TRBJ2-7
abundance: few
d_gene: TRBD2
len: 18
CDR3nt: TGTGCCAGCAGCCGCTGGGAAGCGGGGAGTCACAGCTCCTACGAGCAGTACTTC
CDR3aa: CASSRWEAGSHSSYEQYF

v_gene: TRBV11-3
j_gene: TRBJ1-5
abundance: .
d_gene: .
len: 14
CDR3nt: TGTGCCAGCAGCGGTCGGGGGGCTGGGCAGCCCCAGCATTTT
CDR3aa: CASSGRGAGQPQHF

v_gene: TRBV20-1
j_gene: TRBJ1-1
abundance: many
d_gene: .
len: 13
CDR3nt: TGCAGTGCTAGGGGTCTTATGAACACTGAAGCTTTCTTT
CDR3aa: CSARGLMNTEAFF

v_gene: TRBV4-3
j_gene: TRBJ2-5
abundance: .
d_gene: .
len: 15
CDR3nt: TGCGCCAGCAGCCAGGGCGGGGGCAACCAAGAGACCCAGTACTTC
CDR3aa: CASSQGGGNQETQYF

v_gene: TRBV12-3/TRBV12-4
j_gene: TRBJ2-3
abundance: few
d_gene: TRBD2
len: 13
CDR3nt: TGTGCCAGCGGTGAGCGGGGGGGTAGTACGCAGTATTTT
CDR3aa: CASGERGGSTQYF

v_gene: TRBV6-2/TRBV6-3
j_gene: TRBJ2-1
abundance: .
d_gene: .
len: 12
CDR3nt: TGTGCCACTTCGTGGGCCGGGAATGAGCAGCTCTTC
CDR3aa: CATSWAGNEQLF

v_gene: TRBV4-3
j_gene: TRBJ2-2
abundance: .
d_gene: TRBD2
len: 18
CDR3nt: TGCGCCAGCAGCCAAGGGTTGGCAGCGGGAGAATCGGTCGGGGAGCTGTTTTTT
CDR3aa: CASSQGLAAGESVGELFF

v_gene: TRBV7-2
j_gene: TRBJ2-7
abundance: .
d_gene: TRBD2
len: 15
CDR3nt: TGTGCCAGCAGCTTAACCGGGAGGACCTCCTACGAGCAGTACTTC
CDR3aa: CASSLTGRTSYEQYF

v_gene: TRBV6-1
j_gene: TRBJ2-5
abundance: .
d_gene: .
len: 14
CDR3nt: TGTGCCAGCAGTGCCTCCGGGGCTCAAGAGACCCAGTACTTC
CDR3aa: CASSASGAQETQYF

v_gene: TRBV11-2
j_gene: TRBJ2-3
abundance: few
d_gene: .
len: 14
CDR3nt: TGTGCCAGCGGGGCGACTAGGGGGACAGATACGCAGTATTTT
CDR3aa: CASGATRGTDTQYF

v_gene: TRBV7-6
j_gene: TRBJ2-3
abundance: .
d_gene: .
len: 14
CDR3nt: TGTGCCAGCAGCTTTGGACGGCGCACAGATACGCAGTATTTT
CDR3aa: CASSFGRRTDTQYF

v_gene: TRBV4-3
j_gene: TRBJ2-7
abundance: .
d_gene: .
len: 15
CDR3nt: TGCGCCAGCAGCCAAGTCGTTCACTCTACCTACGAGCAGTACTTC
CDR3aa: CASSQVVHSTYEQYF

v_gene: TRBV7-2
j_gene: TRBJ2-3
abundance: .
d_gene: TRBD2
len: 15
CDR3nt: TGTGCCAGCAGCCTCCGTAGCGGGAGTTCAGATACGCAGTATTTT
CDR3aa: CASSLRSGSSDTQYF

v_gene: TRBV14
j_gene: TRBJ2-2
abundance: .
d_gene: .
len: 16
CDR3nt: TGTGCCAGCAGCCCGCGGTTACGCCAGAACACCGGGGAGCTGTTTTTT
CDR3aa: CASSPRLRQNTGELFF